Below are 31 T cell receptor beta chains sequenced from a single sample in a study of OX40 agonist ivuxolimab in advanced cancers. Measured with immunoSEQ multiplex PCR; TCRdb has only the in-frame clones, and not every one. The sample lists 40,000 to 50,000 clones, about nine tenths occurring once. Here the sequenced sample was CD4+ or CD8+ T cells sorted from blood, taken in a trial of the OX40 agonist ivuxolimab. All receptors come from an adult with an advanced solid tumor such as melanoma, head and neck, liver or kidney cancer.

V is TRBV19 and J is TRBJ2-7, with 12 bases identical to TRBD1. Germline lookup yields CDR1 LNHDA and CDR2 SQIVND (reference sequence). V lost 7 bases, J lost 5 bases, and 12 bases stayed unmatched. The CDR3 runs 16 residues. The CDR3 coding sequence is TGTGCCAGTACCTTAACTACGGGACAGGGGGCTGACGAGCAGTACTTC. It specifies CASTLTTGQGADEQYF.

DNA of the CDR3: TGTGCCAGCAGCCCTACAGGGTTGCATGGCTACACCTTC. Its protein product is CASSPTGLHGYTF. This sequence joins TRBV28 and TRBJ1-2, with D possibly being TRBD1 (6 bases). CDR3 length: 13 residues. CDR1 and CDR2 from the germline V gene are MDHEN and SYDVKM. V was cut by 6 bases and J by 6 bases, with 14 bases left in between.

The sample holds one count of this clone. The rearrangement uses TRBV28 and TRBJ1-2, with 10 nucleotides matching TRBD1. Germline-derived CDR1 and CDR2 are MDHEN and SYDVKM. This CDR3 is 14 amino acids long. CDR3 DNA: TGTGCAGTCACGCGAGACAGGGGGCTAAATGGCTACACCTTC. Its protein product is CAVTRDRGLNGYTF.

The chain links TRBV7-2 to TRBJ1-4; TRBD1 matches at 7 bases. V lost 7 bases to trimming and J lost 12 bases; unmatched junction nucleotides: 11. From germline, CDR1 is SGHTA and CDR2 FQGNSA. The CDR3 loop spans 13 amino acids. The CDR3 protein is CASTPWLGQQLFF. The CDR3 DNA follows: TGTGCCAGCACTCCTTGGCTGGGACAGCAACTGTTTTTT.

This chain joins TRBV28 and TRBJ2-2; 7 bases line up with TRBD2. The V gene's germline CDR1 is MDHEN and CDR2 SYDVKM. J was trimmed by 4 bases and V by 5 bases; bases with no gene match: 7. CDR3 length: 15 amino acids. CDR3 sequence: CASSTGSGPTGELFF. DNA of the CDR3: TGTGCCAGCAGTACGGGTAGCGGGCCCACCGGGGAGCTGTTTTTT.

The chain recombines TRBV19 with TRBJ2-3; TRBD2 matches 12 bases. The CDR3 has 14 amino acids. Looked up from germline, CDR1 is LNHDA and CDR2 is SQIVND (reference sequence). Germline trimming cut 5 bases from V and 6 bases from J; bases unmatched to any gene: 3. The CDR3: CASSLTSGSDTQYF. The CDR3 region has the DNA TGTGCCAGTAGTTTGACTAGCGGGAGCGATACGCAGTATTTT.

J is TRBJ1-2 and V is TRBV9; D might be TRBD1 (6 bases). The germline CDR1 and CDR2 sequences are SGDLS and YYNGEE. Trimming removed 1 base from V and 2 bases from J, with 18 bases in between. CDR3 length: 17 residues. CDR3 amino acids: CASSVNRDKEGNYGYTF. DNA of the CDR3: TGTGCCAGCAGCGTAAACCGGGACAAAGAAGGCAACTATGGCTACACCTTC.

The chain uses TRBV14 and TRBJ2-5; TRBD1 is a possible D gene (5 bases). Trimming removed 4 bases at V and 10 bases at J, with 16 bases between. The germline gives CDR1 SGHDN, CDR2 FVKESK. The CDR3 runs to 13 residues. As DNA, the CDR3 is TGTGCCAGCAGCCTGCTGGACACCAGGGACCAGTACTTC. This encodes CASSLLDTRDQYF.

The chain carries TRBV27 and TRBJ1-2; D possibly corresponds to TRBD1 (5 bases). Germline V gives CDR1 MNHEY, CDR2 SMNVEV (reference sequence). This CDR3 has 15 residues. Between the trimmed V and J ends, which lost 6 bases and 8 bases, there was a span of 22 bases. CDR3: CASRTLGQGAWGYTF. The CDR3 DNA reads TGTGCCAGCAGGACCCTCGGCCAGGGTGCTTGGGGCTACACCTTC.

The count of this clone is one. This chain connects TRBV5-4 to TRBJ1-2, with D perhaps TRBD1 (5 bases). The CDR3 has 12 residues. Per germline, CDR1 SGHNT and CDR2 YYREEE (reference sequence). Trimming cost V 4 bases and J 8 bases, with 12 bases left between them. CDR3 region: CASSQGSGGYTF. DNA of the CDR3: TGTGCCAGCAGCCAGGGCTCGGGGGGCTACACCTTC.

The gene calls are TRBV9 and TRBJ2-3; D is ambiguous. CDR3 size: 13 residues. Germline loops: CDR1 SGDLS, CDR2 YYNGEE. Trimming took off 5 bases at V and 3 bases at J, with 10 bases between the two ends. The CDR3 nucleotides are TGTGCCAGCAGGAGTGACTGGACAGATACGCAGTATTTT. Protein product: CASRSDWTDTQYF.

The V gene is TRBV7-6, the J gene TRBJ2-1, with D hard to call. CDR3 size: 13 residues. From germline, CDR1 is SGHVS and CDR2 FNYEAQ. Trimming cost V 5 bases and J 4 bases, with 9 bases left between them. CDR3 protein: CASSTGPYNEQFF. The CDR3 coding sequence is TGTGCCAGCAGCACCGGACCGTACAATGAGCAGTTCTTC. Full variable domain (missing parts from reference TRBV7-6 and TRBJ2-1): GAGVSQSPRYKVTKRGQDVALRCDPISGHVSLYWYRQALGQGPEFLTYFNYEAQQDKSGLPNDRFSAERPEGSISTLTIQRTEQRDSAMYRCASSTGPYNEQFFGPGTRLTVL.

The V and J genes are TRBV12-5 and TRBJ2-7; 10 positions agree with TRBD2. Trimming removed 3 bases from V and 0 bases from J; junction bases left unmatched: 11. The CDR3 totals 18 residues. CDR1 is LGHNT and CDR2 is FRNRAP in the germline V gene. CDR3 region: CASGFSALSGGPSYEQYF. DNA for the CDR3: TGTGCTAGTGGTTTTTCCGCCCTTAGCGGGGGGCCCTCCTACGAGCAGTACTTC. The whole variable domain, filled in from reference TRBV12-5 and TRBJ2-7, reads DARVTQTPRHKVTEMGQEVTMRCQPILGHNTVFWYRQTMMQGLELLAYFRNRAPLDDSGMPKDRFSAEMPDATLATLKIQPSEPRDSAVYFCASGFSALSGGPSYEQYFGPGTRLTVT.

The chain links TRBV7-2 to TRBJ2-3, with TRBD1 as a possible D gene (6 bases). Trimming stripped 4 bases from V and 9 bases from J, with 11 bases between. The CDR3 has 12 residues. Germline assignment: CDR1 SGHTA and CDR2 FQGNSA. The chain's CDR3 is CASSWDIYTQYF. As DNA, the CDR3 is TGTGCCAGCAGCTGGGACATCTACACGCAGTATTTT.

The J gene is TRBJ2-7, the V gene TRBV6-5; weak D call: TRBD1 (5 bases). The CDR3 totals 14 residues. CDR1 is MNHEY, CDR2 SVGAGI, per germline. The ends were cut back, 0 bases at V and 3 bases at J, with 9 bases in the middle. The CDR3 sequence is CASSYSPQGYEQYF. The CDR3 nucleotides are TGTGCCAGCAGTTACTCACCGCAGGGCTACGAGCAGTACTTC.

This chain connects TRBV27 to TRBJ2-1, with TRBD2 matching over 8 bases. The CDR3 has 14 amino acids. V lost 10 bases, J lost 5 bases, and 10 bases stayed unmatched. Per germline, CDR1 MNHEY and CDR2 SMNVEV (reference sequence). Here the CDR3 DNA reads TGTGCCATACGGGGGGGGGAAGTGGACAATGAGCAGTTCTTC. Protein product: CAIRGGEVDNEQFF.

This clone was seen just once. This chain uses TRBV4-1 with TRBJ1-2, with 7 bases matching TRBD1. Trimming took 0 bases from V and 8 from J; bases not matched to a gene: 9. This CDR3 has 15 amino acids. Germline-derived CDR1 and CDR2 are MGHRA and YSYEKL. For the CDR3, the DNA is TGCGCCAGCAGCCAAGATTGGATAGGGGGCGCGGGCTACACCTTC. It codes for CASSQDWIGGAGYTF.

CDR3 amino acids: CASSLPGQDTEAFF. The CDR3 DNA reads TGTGCCAGCAGCTTACCGGGGCAGGACACTGAAGCTTTCTTT. The chain uses TRBV13 and TRBJ1-1; TRBD1 is a possible D gene (5 bases). The CDR3 spans 14 residues. Germline V gene lookup returns CDR1 PRHDT and CDR2 FYEKMQ (reference sequence). V lost 2 bases, J lost 3 bases, and 10 bases lay in between.

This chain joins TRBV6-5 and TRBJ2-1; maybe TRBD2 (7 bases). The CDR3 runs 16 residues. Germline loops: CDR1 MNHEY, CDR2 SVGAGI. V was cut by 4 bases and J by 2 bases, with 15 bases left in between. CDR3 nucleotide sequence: TGTGCCAGCAGTTTCGGACTAGGGGGAGCCTACAATGAGCAGTTCTTC. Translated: CASSFGLGGAYNEQFF.

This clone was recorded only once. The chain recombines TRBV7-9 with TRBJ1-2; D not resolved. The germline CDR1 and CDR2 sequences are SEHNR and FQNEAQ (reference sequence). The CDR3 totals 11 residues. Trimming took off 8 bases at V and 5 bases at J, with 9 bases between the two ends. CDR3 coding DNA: TGTGCCAGCGACGGTCCATATGGCTACACCTTC. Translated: CASDGPYGYTF.

Written as DNA, the CDR3 is TGTGCCAGCCGGATAGGGACCGGGACAGGTTACATGAACACTGAAGCTTTCTTT. It codes for CASRIGTGTGYMNTEAFF. The J gene is TRBJ1-1, the V gene TRBV7-8; 8 bases map to TRBD1. This CDR3 comprises 18 residues. The V and J ends lost 8 bases and 0 bases, in that order; junction bases with no gene match: 17. Germline V gene lookup returns CDR1 SGHVS and CDR2 FQNEAQ.

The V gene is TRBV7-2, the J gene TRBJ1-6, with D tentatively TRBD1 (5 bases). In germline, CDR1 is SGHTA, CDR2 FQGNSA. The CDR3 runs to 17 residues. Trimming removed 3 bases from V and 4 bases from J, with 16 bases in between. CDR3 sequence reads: CASSLGTDRSYNSPLHF. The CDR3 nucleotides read TGTGCCAGCAGCTTGGGGACCGATCGGTCATATAATTCACCCCTCCACTTT.

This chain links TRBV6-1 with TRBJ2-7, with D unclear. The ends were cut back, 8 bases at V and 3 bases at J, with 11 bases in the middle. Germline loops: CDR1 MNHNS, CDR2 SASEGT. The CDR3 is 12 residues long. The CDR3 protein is CASPGLGYEQYF. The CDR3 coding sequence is TGTGCCAGCCCTGGGCTTGGCTACGAGCAGTACTTC.

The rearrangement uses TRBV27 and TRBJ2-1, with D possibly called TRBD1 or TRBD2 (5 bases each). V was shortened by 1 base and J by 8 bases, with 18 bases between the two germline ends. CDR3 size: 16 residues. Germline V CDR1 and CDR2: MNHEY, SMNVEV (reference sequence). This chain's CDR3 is CASSLWGREVGDEQFF. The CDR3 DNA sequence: TGTGCCAGCAGTTTATGGGGACGTGAAGTCGGGGATGAGCAGTTCTTC.

The CDR3 DNA reads TGTGCCAGCAGTTTTACCCGGACAGGGGGCTACGAGCAGTACTTC. Amino acid sequence: CASSFTRTGGYEQYF. This chain links TRBV27 with TRBJ2-7; 10 nucleotides agree with TRBD1. The CDR3 runs 15 residues. Germline V gives CDR1 MNHEY, CDR2 SMNVEV (reference sequence). V lost 3 bases to trimming and J lost 3 bases; unmatched junction nucleotides: 5.

CDR3 amino acids: CASSQESGGLYEQYF. The CDR3 coding sequence is TGCGCCAGCAGCCAAGAGAGCGGGGGCCTCTACGAGCAGTACTTC. This chain connects TRBV4-3 to TRBJ2-7, with 8 bases matching TRBD2. The junction had 4 bases not matched to a gene; V was cut back by 0 bases and J by 3 bases. This CDR3 is 15 amino acids long. The germline gives CDR1 LGHNA, CDR2 YSLEER.

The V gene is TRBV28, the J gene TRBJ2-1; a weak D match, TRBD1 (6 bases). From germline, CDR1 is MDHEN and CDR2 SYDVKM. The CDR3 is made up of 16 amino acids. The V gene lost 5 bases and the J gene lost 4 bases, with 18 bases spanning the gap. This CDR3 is CASSPQDSSEYNEQFF. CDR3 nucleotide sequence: TGTGCCAGCAGTCCACAGGACAGCTCGGAGTACAATGAGCAGTTCTTC.

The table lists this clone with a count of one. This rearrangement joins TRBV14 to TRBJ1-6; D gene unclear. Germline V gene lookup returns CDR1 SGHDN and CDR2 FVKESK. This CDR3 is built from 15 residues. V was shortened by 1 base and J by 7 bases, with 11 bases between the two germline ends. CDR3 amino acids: CASSQADVLNSPLHF. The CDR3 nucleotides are TGTGCCAGCAGCCAAGCAGACGTCTTAAATTCACCCCTCCACTTT.

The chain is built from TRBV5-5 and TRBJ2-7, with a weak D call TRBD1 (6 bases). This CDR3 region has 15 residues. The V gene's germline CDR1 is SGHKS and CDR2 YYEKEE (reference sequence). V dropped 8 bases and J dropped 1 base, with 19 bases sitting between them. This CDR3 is CASALETGYSYEQYF. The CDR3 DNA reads TGTGCCAGTGCCCTCGAGACAGGTTATTCCTACGAGCAGTACTTC.

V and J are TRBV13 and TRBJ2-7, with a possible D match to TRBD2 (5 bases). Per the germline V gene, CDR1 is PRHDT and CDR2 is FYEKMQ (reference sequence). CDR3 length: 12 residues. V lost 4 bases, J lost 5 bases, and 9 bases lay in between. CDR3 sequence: CASSYGGNEQYF. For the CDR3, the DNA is TGTGCCAGCAGCTATGGAGGTAACGAGCAGTACTTC.

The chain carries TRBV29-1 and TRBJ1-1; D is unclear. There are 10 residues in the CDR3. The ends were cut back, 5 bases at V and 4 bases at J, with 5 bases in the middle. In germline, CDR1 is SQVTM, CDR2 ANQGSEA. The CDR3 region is CSVYSTEAFF. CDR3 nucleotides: TGCAGCGTTTATTCCACTGAAGCTTTCTTT.